This is a list of T cell receptor beta chains from one sample in a study of vaccination effects on CD4 cells after COVID-19. The assay was immunoSEQ multiplex PCR, and TCRdb's table has in-frame clones only and misses some. Of more than 35,000 clones in the sample, over 80% are singletons; the top ten hold just under 3%. These receptors have no identified antigens. Sequences were derived from CD4+ T cells from PBMCs cultured without peptide, sampled before COVID-19 vaccination. Source of these receptors: a human donor who received a COVID-19 vaccine. Each CDR3 is given with its conserved first and last residue. D genes are given only for firm matches. Some rows have no size entry. The others give once, few or many, or a class for an expanded clone.

j_gene | abundance | d_gene | v_gene | CDR3aa | CDR3nt
TRBJ1-1 | . | . | TRBV30 | CSQGMNTEAFF | TGTTCTCAGGGGATGAACACTGAAGCTTTCTTT
TRBJ1-4 | once | . | TRBV9 | CASSATGEGKLFF | TGTGCCAGCAGCGCCACCGGAGAGGGAAAACTGTTTTTT
TRBJ2-2 | . | . | TRBV30 | CAWSVSKTGELFF | TGTGCCTGGAGTGTATCTAAAACCGGGGAGCTGTTTTTT
TRBJ1-4 | . | TRBD1 | TRBV2 | CASTWDSLATNEKLFF | TGTGCCAGCACCTGGGACAGTCTCGCAACTAATGAAAAACTGTTTTTT
TRBJ1-2 | . | TRBD1 | TRBV7-9 | CASSFRQGNGYTF | TGTGCCAGCAGCTTCCGACAGGGGAACGGCTACACCTTC
TRBJ1-1 | . | . | TRBV19 | CASNNLAMNTEAFF | TGTGCCAGTAATAATCTGGCCATGAACACTGAAGCTTTCTTT
TRBJ2-2 | . | TRBD1 | TRBV6-5 | CASSAAGGSGELFF | TGTGCCAGCTCGGCGGCAGGGGGATCTGGGGAGCTGTTTTTT
TRBJ1-5 | . | . | TRBV19 | CASEGGPSVSNQPQHF | TGTGCCAGTGAGGGGGGTCCATCCGTGAGCAATCAGCCCCAGCATTTT
TRBJ1-6 | . | . | TRBV7-8 | CASSLAAGPNSPLHF | TGTGCCAGCAGCTTAGCCGCAGGACCTAATTCACCCCTCCACTTT
TRBJ1-6 | . | . | TRBV5-1 | CASRGSTDFNSALHF | TGCGCCAGCAGGGGCAGTACCGACTTTAATTCAGCCCTCCACTTT
TRBJ2-3 | . | . | TRBV5-8 | CASSLLVGGGASTDTQYF | TGTGCCAGCAGCTTGTTGGTCGGAGGGGGGGCTAGCACAGATACGCAGTATTTT
TRBJ2-1 | . | TRBD1 | TRBV7-3 | CASSTQGTGSYNEQFF | TGTGCCAGCAGCACACAGGGGACAGGCTCCTACAATGAGCAGTTCTTC
TRBJ1-2 | once | . | TRBV6-5 | CASKDTNYGYTF | TGTGCCAGCAAGGACACTAACTATGGCTACACCTTC
TRBJ1-4 | . | . | TRBV6-1 | CASSEVGRPNEKLFF | TGTGCCAGCAGTGAAGTAGGACGGCCTAATGAAAAACTGTTTTTT
TRBJ2-3 | . | . | TRBV5-1 | CASSSRQGRADTQYF | TGCGCCAGCAGCTCCCGACAGGGGAGGGCAGATACGCAGTATTTT
TRBJ1-1 | . | . | TRBV30 | CAWRRTRGETEAFF | TGTGCCTGGCGCCGAACCAGGGGAGAAACTGAAGCTTTCTTT
TRBJ2-5 | . | . | TRBV9 | CASSVDGTVQETQYF | TGTGCCAGCAGCGTAGATGGTACAGTCCAAGAGACCCAGTACTTC
TRBJ1-1 | . | . | TRBV3-1/TRBV3-2 | CASSQEFMNTEAFF | TGTGCCAGCAGCCAAGAATTTATGAACACTGAAGCTTTCTTT
TRBJ2-1 | . | . | TRBV3-1/TRBV3-2 | CASSQLGAGTSYNEQFF | TGTGCCAGCAGCCAATTAGGGGCGGGGACCTCCTACAATGAGCAGTTCTTC
TRBJ1-3 | . | . | TRBV7-2 | CASSLSNSGNTIYF | TGTGCCAGCAGCTTGAGTAACTCTGGAAACACCATATATTTT
TRBJ2-1 | . | . | TRBV18 | CASSLKGIEVDNEQFF | TGTGCCAGCTCCCTGAAGGGGATTGAGGTCGACAATGAGCAGTTCTTC
TRBJ2-3 | . | . | TRBV4-2 | CASSRGRGAGRSTDTQYF | TGTGCCAGCAGCCGAGGACGGGGGGCGGGGCGAAGCACAGATACGCAGTATTTT
TRBJ1-6 | . | . | TRBV3-1/TRBV3-2 | CASSPLRQPNSPLHF | TGTGCCAGCAGCCCGCTTAGACAGCCTAATTCACCCCTCCACTTT
TRBJ2-3 | . | TRBD1 | TRBV5-4 | CASSRTGGTDTQYF | TGTGCCAGCAGCCGGACAGGGGGAACAGATACGCAGTATTTT
TRBJ2-4 | once | TRBD1 | TRBV7-2 | CASSSWDRGKNIQYF | TGTGCCAGCAGCTCCTGGGACAGGGGAAAAAACATTCAGTACTTC
TRBJ2-6 | . | . | TRBV19 | CASSISGKLSSGANVLTF | TGTGCCAGTAGTATTTCAGGGAAACTTAGCTCTGGGGCCAACGTCCTGACTTTC
TRBJ2-1 | once | TRBD2 | TRBV2 | CARGGNTRTSGGRNEQFF | TGTGCCAGAGGGGGGAACACCCGGACTAGCGGGGGGCGGAATGAGCAGTTCTTC
TRBJ2-2 | . | TRBD2 | TRBV2 | CASSRTSGGLTGELFF | TGTGCCAGCAGTCGGACTAGCGGGGGACTAACCGGGGAGCTGTTTTTT
TRBJ1-5 | once | . | TRBV4-1 | CASSQDRVGNQPQHF | TGCGCCAGCAGCCAAGATCGGGTGGGAAATCAGCCCCAGCATTTT
TRBJ2-1 | . | TRBD1 | TRBV9 | CASSVAGDRGRGEQFF | TGTGCCAGCAGCGTAGCTGGGGACAGGGGGCGAGGTGAGCAGTTCTTC
TRBJ1-1 | few | TRBD1 | TRBV7-3 | CASSTTSGGEAFF | TGTGCCAGCAGCACCACCTCAGGGGGGGAAGCTTTCTTT
TRBJ1-1 | . | . | TRBV6-5 | CASRGFQRGTTEAFF | TGTGCCAGCAGAGGGTTCCAGAGAGGGACCACTGAAGCTTTCTTT
TRBJ1-6 | . | . | TRBV7-8 | CASSLVGRGTNYNSPLHF | TGTGCCAGCAGCTTAGTTGGGAGGGGAACGAACTATAATTCACCCCTCCACTTT
TRBJ1-3 | . | . | TRBV4-2 | CASSQVMAAGNTIYF | TGTGCCAGCAGCCAAGTGATGGCGGCGGGAAACACCATATATTTT
TRBJ2-5 | . | TRBD1 | TRBV29-1 | CSVAGDRSETQYF | TGCAGCGTTGCGGGGGACAGGTCGGAGACCCAGTACTTC
TRBJ1-5 | . | TRBD1 | TRBV4-1 | CASSQEIPQDRGRQPQHF | TGCGCCAGCAGCCAAGAGATCCCGCAAGACAGGGGGCGACAGCCCCAGCATTTT
TRBJ1-2 | . | . | TRBV7-2 | CASTFSGVYGYTF | TGTGCCAGCACCTTTTCGGGAGTCTATGGCTACACCTTC
TRBJ2-2 | . | . | TRBV2 | CASKGQLLRGELFF | TGTGCCAGCAAGGGGCAGCTACTAAGGGGGGAGCTGTTTTTT
TRBJ1-5 | . | . | TRBV27 | CASSFTGQPQHF | TGTGCCAGCAGTTTTACTGGTCAGCCCCAGCATTTT
TRBJ1-1 | few | . | TRBV2 | CASSDRARNTEAFF | TGTGCCAGCAGTGACCGGGCCAGAAACACTGAAGCTTTCTTT
TRBJ2-2 | . | TRBD2 | TRBV2 | CASTPHPGGTGELFF | TGTGCCAGCACCCCCCATCCGGGGGGCACCGGGGAGCTGTTTTTT
TRBJ1-5 | . | . | TRBV19 | CASSIRPEVNQPQHF | TGTGCCAGTAGTATACGACCCGAAGTCAATCAGCCCCAGCATTTT
TRBJ1-1 | . | TRBD1 | TRBV7-2 | CASRAGTGDSLYTEAFF | TGTGCCAGCAGAGCCGGGACAGGGGATTCGTTATACACTGAAGCTTTCTTT
TRBJ1-5 | . | . | TRBV11-2 | CASSLNQPQHF | TGTGCCAGCAGCTTAAATCAGCCCCAGCATTTT
TRBJ1-2 | once | . | TRBV7-2 | CASSLDSFRGYTF | TGTGCCAGCAGCTTAGACAGTTTTAGAGGCTACACCTTC
TRBJ2-5 | . | . | TRBV12-5 | CASGPPETQYF | TGTGCTAGCGGCCCCCCCGAGACCCAGTACTTC
TRBJ2-4 | once | TRBD1 | TRBV6-4 | CASSMFGTGNAKNIQYF | TGTGCCAGCAGTATGTTTGGGACAGGGAATGCCAAAAACATTCAGTACTTC
TRBJ2-3 | . | . | TRBV5-1 | CASSLGRDSRGTDTQYF | TGCGCCAGCAGCTTGGGGCGGGACTCTCGTGGCACAGATACGCAGTATTTT
TRBJ1-1 | . | . | TRBV5-1 | CASSLGLNTEAFF | TGCGCCAGCAGCTTGGGGCTGAACACTGAAGCTTTCTTT
TRBJ1-2 | . | . | TRBV2 | CASSGGRKGSFGYTF | TGTGCCAGCAGTGGGGGTCGGAAAGGGTCGTTTGGCTACACCTTC
TRBJ2-2 | . | TRBD1 | TRBV24-1 | CATSESPGGLNTGELFF | TGTGCCACCAGTGAGTCCCCAGGGGGCCTGAACACCGGGGAGCTGTTTTTT
TRBJ1-6 | . | . | TRBV25-1 | CASSSGVSNSPLHF | TGTGCCAGCAGTTCAGGGGTTTCAAATTCACCCCTCCACTTT
TRBJ2-2 | . | . | TRBV3-1/TRBV3-2 | CASSPNLDPSNTGELFF | TGTGCCAGCAGCCCAAACCTTGACCCCTCGAACACCGGGGAGCTGTTTTTT
TRBJ2-3 | . | TRBD2 | TRBV5-1 | CASSFSGGPSTDTQYF | TGCGCCAGCAGCTTTAGCGGGGGGCCGTCCACAGATACGCAGTATTTT